The rows below give T cell receptor beta chains drawn from one sample of a study of immune characterization of retroperitoneal liposarcoma. MiXCR, run by TCRdb on the PCR reads, gives a single entry per CDR3 protein. This sample has approximately 11,000 distinct CDR3 sequences, with over 25% found just once. The sample comprised tumor tissue. Source of these receptors: a female donor with retroperitoneal liposarcoma. CDR3s include the opening cysteine and the closing phenylalanine or tryptophan. The order of the fields is D gene, clone size, J gene, V gene, CDR3 DNA, CDR3 protein. D genes are given only for firm matches. A row's size may be missing; if present it is once, few, many or a size class.

>TRBD2|NA|TRBJ2-7|TRBV6-1
TGTGCCAGCAGCCAAACTAGCGGGGGGCGGTACGAGCAGTACTTC
CASSQTSGGRYEQYF
>NA|NA|TRBJ1-1|TRBV5-4
TGTGCCAGCAGCTTGTTAGGGGGCACTGAAGCTTTCTTT
CASSLLGGTEAFF
>NA|medium-sized|TRBJ2-1|TRBV6-1
TGTGCCAGCAGCCATAACCTGGGGGGGCGGGAGACCCAGTTCTTC
CASSHNLGGRETQFF
>TRBD1|few|TRBJ1-2|TRBV6-1
TGTGCCACCACCCCCTGGACAGGGGACTATGGCTACACCTTC
CATTPWTGDYGYTF
>TRBD2|large|TRBJ2-7|TRBV6-1
TGTGCCAGCAGTCCAAGGGGGGGGAGAGTACTAGCGGGAGCTAAAGCCTACGAGCAGTACTTC
CASSPRGGRVLAGAKAYEQYF
>TRBD2|NA|TRBJ2-7|TRBV19
TGTGCCAGTAGTTTGACTAGCGGATATTCCTACGAGCAGTACTTC
CASSLTSGYSYEQYF
>NA|few|TRBJ2-5|TRBV11-2
TGTGCCAGCAGCTTCTTTCAAGAGACCCAGTACTTC
CASSFFQETQYF
>TRBD1|few|TRBJ1-5|TRBV25-1
TGTGCCAGCAGTCCTCCGGGACAGGGATATCAGCCCCAGCATTTT
CASSPPGQGYQPQHF
>NA|many|TRBJ2-3|TRBV6-1
TGTGCCAGCAGCGGGCCACCGGCTATCACAGATACGCAGTATTTT
CASSGPPAITDTQYF
>NA|once|TRBJ2-3|TRBV7-2
TGTGCCAGCAGCTTTGTCAAAGTGGATACGCAGTATTTT
CASSFVKVDTQYF
>NA|few|TRBJ2-1|TRBV12-3/TRBV12-4
TGTGCCAGCAGACCTTCGGACAGACCCTACGAGCAGTTCTTC
CASRPSDRPYEQFF
>NA|few|TRBJ1-6|TRBV11-2
TGTGCCAGCAGAGCGGGCCGGGGGCAGGGTTCACCCCTCCACTTT
CASRAGRGQGSPLHF
>NA|few|TRBJ2-5|TRBV24-1
TGTGCCACCAGTGAGACCGGGACCCAAGAGACCCAGTACTTC
CATSETGTQETQYF
>NA|hyperexpanded|TRBJ2-1|TRBV27
TGTGCCAGCAGTTTAGCGAGGGTTAATGAGCAGTTCTTC
CASSLARVNEQFF
>TRBD2|many|TRBJ2-4|TRBV6-1
TGTGCCAGCACTAGGGAGGGGACGCCGGGAAACATTCAGTACTTC
CASTREGTPGNIQYF
>NA|NA|TRBJ2-7|TRBV12-3/TRBV12-4
TGTGCCAGCAGTTTAGCGGGGCCGTACAATGAGCAGTACTTC
CASSLAGPYNEQYF
>NA|few|TRBJ1-1|TRBV6-1
TGTGCCAGCAGCGGGACGCGGAACACTGAAGCTTTCTTT
CASSGTRNTEAFF
>TRBD2|NA|TRBJ2-1|TRBV6-1
TGTGCCAGCAGGACTAGCCCGTACAATGAGCAGTTCTTC
CASRTSPYNEQFF
>NA|NA|TRBJ2-7|TRBV6-4
TGTGCCAGCAGTGTCGGGCTAGAGGGGTACAATGAGCAGTACTTC
CASSVGLEGYNEQYF
>TRBD2|many|TRBJ2-7|TRBV6-1
TGTGCCAGCAGTTCCGTGACTAGCGGGCACAATGAGCAGTACTTC
CASSSVTSGHNEQYF
>NA|NA|TRBJ2-1|TRBV6-2/TRBV6-3
TGTGCCAGCAGTTACTGGCGGCTCTACGAGCAGTTCTTC
CASSYWRLYEQFF
>NA|many|TRBJ2-1|TRBV7-2
TGTGCCAGCAGCTTACGCCCTCTGTTCGAGCAGTTCTTC
CASSLRPLFEQFF
>TRBD2|NA|TRBJ2-1|TRBV6-1
TGTGCCAGCAGTGGCGCTAGCGGTCCCAATGAGCAGTTCTTC
CASSGASGPNEQFF
>NA|NA|TRBJ2-2|TRBV4-1
TGTGCCAGCAGCCAAGATCGCGGGGAGACCGGGGAGCTGTTTTTT
CASSQDRGETGELFF
>NA|NA|TRBJ2-1|TRBV6-1
TGTGCCAGCAGCCCCGGCTGGAGGGGGTACAATGAGCAGTTCTTC
CASSPGWRGYNEQFF
>TRBD1|many|TRBJ2-1|TRBV7-3
TGTGCCAGCAGCATTGGACAGGGCTACGAGCAGTTCTTC
CASSIGQGYEQFF
>NA|many|TRBJ2-5|TRBV7-6
TGTGCCAGCAGCGCCGACAGGCCCCCCTACAATGAGCAGTACTTC
CASSADRPPYNEQYF
>TRBD2|few|TRBJ2-3|TRBV27
TGTGCCAGCAGGGCGGGAGGGCCGGGGAATACGCAGTATTTT
CASRAGGPGNTQYF
>TRBD1|many|TRBJ1-1|TRBV11-3
TGTGCCAGCAGCTTAGGCCGGACCCAGGGGGCGAAAGGCAACACTGAAGCTTTCTTT
CASSLGRTQGAKGNTEAFF
>NA|NA|TRBJ1-5|TRBV12-3/TRBV12-4
TGTGCCAGCAGAATATTAGCACCCGACCAGCCCCAGCATTTT
CASRILAPDQPQHF
>TRBD2|NA|TRBJ2-7|TRBV27
TGTGCCAGCAGTAGGGTCAGCGGGAGAAGCTACGAGCAGTACTTC
CASSRVSGRSYEQYF
>TRBD1|NA|TRBJ2-1|TRBV5-4
TGTGCCAGCAGCTTTGGGACAGGGGCACAACAAGAGACCCAGTTCTTC
CASSFGTGAQQETQFF
>TRBD1|medium-sized|TRBJ2-7|TRBV6-1
TGTGCCACCTTCGAATCGGGACAGGGGGTCCACGAGCAGTACTTC
CATFESGQGVHEQYF
>NA|NA|TRBJ1-5|TRBV6-5
TGTGCCAGCAGTGAATTCGATCCGGCTTTCCTCAATCAGCCCCAGCATTTT
CASSEFDPAFLNQPQHF
>NA|NA|TRBJ1-1|TRBV6-6
TGTGCCAGCAGTTACTCGACGACGAACACTGAAGCTTTCTTT
CASSYSTTNTEAFF
>NA|NA|TRBJ2-2|TRBV5-3
TGTGCCAGCAGCTTGGACTACGACACCGGGGAGCTGTTTTTT
CASSLDYDTGELFF
>NA|few|TRBJ2-1|TRBV12-3/TRBV12-4
TGTGCCAGCAATCCTTCTAGTGGGCTAGGCAATGAGCAGTTCTTC
CASNPSSGLGNEQFF
>TRBD2|many|TRBJ2-5|TRBV12-3/TRBV12-4
TGTGCCAGCACTAGTAGCGGGCAAGGAGAGACCCAGTACTTC
CASTSSGQGETQYF
>TRBD2|NA|TRBJ2-3|TRBV7-2
TGTGCCAGCAGCAGTCCACTAGCGGTGAGCACAGATACGCAGTATTTT
CASSSPLAVSTDTQYF
>NA|few|TRBJ2-4|TRBV7-6
TGTGCCAGCAGCGCCGACACACTCCAGCAGTACTTC
CASSADTLQQYF
>NA|large|TRBJ2-3|TRBV12-3/TRBV12-4
TGTGCCAGCAGTTTAAGAGATACGCAGTATTTT
CASSLRDTQYF
>NA|many|TRBJ2-3|TRBV6-1
TGTGCCAGCAGTGCCCTGACGACAGATACGCAGTATTTT
CASSALTTDTQYF
>NA|medium-sized|TRBJ2-1|TRBV6-1
TGTGCCAGCAGTGAGTACTCGATCTCCTACGAGCAGTTCTTC
CASSEYSISYEQFF
>NA|many|TRBJ2-1|TRBV7-6
TGTGCCAGCAGCTTAGTCCCCGGGGCACACTACAATGAGCAGTTCTTC
CASSLVPGAHYNEQFF